The 6 T cell receptor beta chains in this list originate from one sample, sequenced in a study of OX40 agonist ivuxolimab in advanced cancers. The data were produced by immunoSEQ multiplex PCR, yet TCRdb's version contains in-frame clones alone and is incomplete. Here the sample spans nearly 35,000 clones, approximately 90% being singletons. The starting material was CD4+ or CD8+ T cells sorted from blood, obtained in a trial of the OX40 agonist ivuxolimab. The receptors derive from an adult with an advanced solid tumor such as melanoma, head and neck, liver or kidney cancer.

This clone was counted only a few times. V usage is TRBV30 and J usage is TRBJ2-7, with 10 bases fitting TRBD1. Germline loops: CDR1 GTSNPN, CDR2 SVGIG (reference sequence). The CDR3 is made up of 13 amino acids. Trimming took 2 bases from V and 5 from J; bases not matched to a gene: 3. This CDR3 reads CAWSYGTGDEQYF. The CDR3 DNA is TGTGCCTGGAGTTACGGGACAGGGGACGAGCAGTACTTC.

The chain carries TRBV4-2 and TRBJ2-6, with D possibly TRBD2 on 6 matching bases. Germline V gene lookup returns CDR1 LGHNA and CDR2 YNFKEQ. Trimming took 7 bases from V and 4 from J, leaving 14 bases between them. The CDR3 runs to 15 residues. The CDR3 region has the DNA TGTGCCAGCACCCTCACTGGGAGGGGGGCCAACGTCCTGACTTTC. Protein product: CASTLTGRGANVLTF.

This chain joins TRBV5-8 and TRBJ1-2, with TRBD1 as a possible D gene (6 bases). Germline V CDR1 and CDR2: SGHTS, YDEGEE. V lost 9 bases, J lost 1 base, and 19 bases lay in between. This CDR3 has 15 amino acids. DNA of the CDR3: TGTGCCACCTCTTCCAGAGGGGGGATTAACTATGGCTACACCTTC. As protein: CATSSRGGINYGYTF.

The chain has TRBV7-9 and TRBJ2-1, with D possibly matching TRBD2 (6 bases). This CDR3 is built from 15 residues. V was pared by 5 bases and J by 4 bases, with 15 bases between. Germline CDR1 SEHNR, CDR2 FQNEAQ (reference sequence). The CDR3 loop reads CASSPAAGKYNEQFF. The CDR3 DNA is TGTGCCAGCAGCCCTGCGGCGGGAAAGTACAATGAGCAGTTCTTC.

The rearrangement joins TRBV10-3 to TRBJ2-2; weak D call: TRBD2 (5 bases). V was pared by 7 bases and J by 3 bases, with 12 bases between. The CDR3 consists of 14 residues. CDR1 and CDR2 (germline): ENHRY, SYGVKD. CDR3 DNA sequence: TGTGCCATCACGGGCGAGGGTGACACCGGGGAGCTGTTTTTT. It specifies CAITGEGDTGELFF.

The chain has TRBV7-2 and TRBJ2-3, with D perhaps matching TRBD1 or TRBD2 (5 bases each). CDR3 size: 16 residues. The germline V and J ends were trimmed by 0 bases and 1 base, with 11 bases remaining between them. The germline V gene has CDR1 SGHTA and CDR2 FQGNSA. The CDR3 DNA follows: TGTGCCAGCAGCTTAGCGGGGCTGGAGGGCACAGATACGCAGTATTTT. Its protein product is CASSLAGLEGTDTQYF.